The 15 T cell receptor beta chains given below trace back to one sample, sequenced in a study of blood T cell repertoires in COVID-19. Sequenced by immunoSEQ multiplex PCR; TCRdb stores in-frame clones only, minus some. Of 200,000 to 250,000 clones in the sample, around 86% were seen once. The material sequenced was peripheral blood. The receptors shown here come from a woman aged 45-59 years with COVID-19, enrolled during active disease.

V is TRBV7-2 and J is TRBJ2-2, with D hard to call. CDR1 and CDR2 from the germline V gene are SGHTA and FQGNSA. This CDR3 contains 14 residues. The V end lost 8 bases, the J end lost 0 bases, and 10 bases lay between the germline ends. This CDR3 reads CASRSLSNTGELFF. The CDR3 region has the DNA TGTGCCAGCCGGAGTCTATCGAACACCGGGGAGCTGTTTTTT.

The V and J genes are TRBV6-2 or TRBV6-3 and TRBJ1-5, with a possible D match to TRBD1 (6 bases). CDR1 and CDR2 from the germline V gene are MNHEY and SVGEGT. The V end lost 2 bases, the J end lost 16 bases, and 15 bases lay between the germline ends. The CDR3 contains 12 residues. The CDR3 spells CASSYPSGAGHF. The DNA of the CDR3 is TGTGCCAGCAGTTACCCATCAGGGGCCGGCCATTTT.

This clone occurred many times. The chain combines TRBV11-2 with TRBJ1-5, with unresolved D. The germline V gene encodes CDR1 SGHAT and CDR2 FQNNGV. This CDR3 spans 16 amino acids. V lost 5 bases and J 2 bases, leaving 16 bases between the germline ends. The DNA of the CDR3 is TGTGCCAGCAGCCTTCGGGGAGACACGGGCAATCAGCCCCAGCATTTT. This codes for CASSLRGDTGNQPQHF.

The rearrangement uses TRBV25-1 and TRBJ1-6; D possibly corresponds to TRBD1 (6 bases). From germline, CDR1 is MGHDK and CDR2 SYGVNS. Trimming took 2 bases from V and 7 from J, leaving 12 bases between them. This CDR3 is built from 15 residues. The CDR3 sequence is CASSERQGMNSPLHF. The CDR3, as DNA: TGTGCCAGCAGTGAACGTCAGGGGATGAATTCACCCCTCCACTTT.

The CDR3 DNA sequence: TGTGCCAGCAGCTCAGAAAGCCAGGGGTACGGCTATGGCTACACCTTC. It encodes CASSSESQGYGYGYTF. The gene calls are TRBV5-4 and TRBJ1-2; tentatively, D is TRBD1 (6 bases). V dropped 3 bases and J dropped 4 bases, with 19 bases sitting between them. The CDR3 runs to 16 residues. CDR1 SGHNT and CDR2 YYREEE come from the germline V gene (reference sequence).

V is TRBV19 and J is TRBJ1-5; 8 nucleotides match TRBD1. This CDR3 has 17 amino acids. The J segment lost 0 bases and the V segment lost 8 bases, leaving 12 bases of the junction unmatched. Germline V CDR1 and CDR2: LNHDA, SQIVND (reference sequence). CDR3 region: CASSGGRTSYSNQPQHF. Here the CDR3 DNA reads TGTGCCAGTTCAGGGGGCAGGACGAGTTATAGCAATCAGCCCCAGCATTTT.

The J gene is TRBJ2-3, the V gene TRBV4-1, with D possibly being TRBD1 (6 bases). Germline V gene lookup returns CDR1 MGHRA and CDR2 YSYEKL. V dropped 3 bases and J dropped 7 bases, with 11 bases sitting between them. This CDR3 comprises 13 residues. CDR3 in DNA: TGCGCCAGCAGCCAGATAGGGGGTAATACGCAGTATTTT. Translation gives CASSQIGGNTQYF.

CDR3 nucleotide sequence: TGTGCTAGTGGTTTGGTACGAACAGGGCCCAATGAGCAGTTCTTC. Protein: CASGLVRTGPNEQFF. The V and J genes are TRBV12-5 and TRBJ2-1; D might be TRBD1 (6 bases). V dropped 0 bases and J dropped 6 bases, with 12 bases sitting between them. The CDR3 loop spans 15 amino acids. The germline V gene encodes CDR1 LGHNT and CDR2 FRNRAP.

J is TRBJ1-1 and V is TRBV9, with D perhaps matching TRBD1 (6 bases). The CDR3 sequence is 14 residues long. Trimming shortened V by 4 bases and J by 8 bases, and 18 bases separated the two germline ends. The germline CDR1 and CDR2 sequences are SGDLS and YYNGEE. This CDR3 reads CASSPLGRGGEAFF. The CDR3 bases are TGTGCCAGCAGCCCCCTCGGTCGAGGGGGAGAAGCTTTCTTT.

This chain connects TRBV28 to TRBJ2-5; TRBD2 aligns across 8 bases. With V trimmed by 4 bases and J by 5 bases, 9 bases remained unmatched. The CDR3 totals 15 residues. Germline V gene data show CDR1 as MDHEN and CDR2 as SYDVKM. The CDR3 reads CASSSGGGPWETQYF. In nucleotides, the CDR3 is TGTGCCAGCAGTTCCGGGGGGGGGCCTTGGGAGACCCAGTACTTC.

The genes are TRBV5-1 and TRBJ2-2, with 10 bases aligning to TRBD2. This CDR3 is 14 amino acids long. The V gene's germline CDR1 is SGHRS and CDR2 YFSETQ. J gave up 5 bases and V 4 bases, and 2 bases lay outside the gene matches. The CDR3 reads CASSLGLATGELFF. Written as DNA, the CDR3 is TGCGCCAGCAGCCTGGGACTAGCGACCGGGGAGCTGTTTTTT.

This chain links TRBV2 with TRBJ2-2, with D perhaps matching TRBD1 (6 bases). The V end was cut by 5 bases, the J end by 6 bases, with 7 bases between. Germline CDR1 and CDR2: SNHLY and FYNNEI. The CDR3 length is 12 residues. CDR3 residues: CASSRQAGELFF. In DNA form, the CDR3 reads TGTGCCAGCAGTAGACAGGCCGGGGAGCTGTTTTTT.

The V gene is TRBV6-5, the J gene TRBJ2-2; D perhaps matches TRBD2 (7 bases). Germline CDR1 reads MNHEY; CDR2 reads SVGAGI. The CDR3 consists of 16 residues. V was pared by 4 bases and J by 4 bases, with 16 bases between. This CDR3 reads CASSSLGGASTGELFF. The CDR3, as DNA: TGTGCCAGCAGTTCACTAGGGGGGGCGAGCACCGGGGAGCTGTTTTTT.

This chain joins TRBV28 and TRBJ1-2, with a tentative D call TRBD1 (5 bases). CDR1 is MDHEN, CDR2 SYDVKM, per germline. The CDR3 is 13 residues long. The V gene lost 3 bases and the J gene lost 6 bases, with 11 bases spanning the gap. This CDR3 is CASSFRGGHGYTF. In DNA, the CDR3 is TGTGCCAGCAGTTTTCGGGGGGGTCATGGCTACACCTTC.

The chain employs TRBV3-1 (or the pseudogene TRBV3-2) and TRBJ2-1; D gene ambiguous. Germline loops: CDR1 LGHDT, CDR2 YNNKEL (reference sequence). The V end was cut by 0 bases, the J end by 12 bases, with 12 bases between. CDR3 length: 13 residues. The CDR3 sequence: CASSQEGAKAQFF. As DNA, the CDR3 is TGTGCCAGCAGCCAAGAGGGCGCGAAGGCGCAGTTCTTC.